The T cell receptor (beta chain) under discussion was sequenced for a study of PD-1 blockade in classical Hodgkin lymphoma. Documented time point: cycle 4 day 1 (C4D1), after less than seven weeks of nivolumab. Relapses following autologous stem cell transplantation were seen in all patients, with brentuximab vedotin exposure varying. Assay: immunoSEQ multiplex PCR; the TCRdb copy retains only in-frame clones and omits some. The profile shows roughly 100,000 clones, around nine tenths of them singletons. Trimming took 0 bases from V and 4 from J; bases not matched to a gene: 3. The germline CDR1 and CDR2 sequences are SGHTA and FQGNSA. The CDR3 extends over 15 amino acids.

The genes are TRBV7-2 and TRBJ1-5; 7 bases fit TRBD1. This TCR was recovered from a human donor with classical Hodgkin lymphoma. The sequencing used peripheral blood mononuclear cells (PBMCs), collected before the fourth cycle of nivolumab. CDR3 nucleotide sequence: TGTGCCAGCAGCTTAGCCGGGACAGCTAATCAGCCCCAGCATTTT. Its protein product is CASSLAGTANQPQHF. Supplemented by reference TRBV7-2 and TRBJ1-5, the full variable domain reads GAGVSQSPSNKVTEKGKDVELRCDPISGHTALYWYRQSLGQGLEFLIYFQGNSAPDKSGLPSDRFSAERTGGSVSTLTIQRTQQEDSAVYLCASSLAGTANQPQHFGDGTRLSIL.